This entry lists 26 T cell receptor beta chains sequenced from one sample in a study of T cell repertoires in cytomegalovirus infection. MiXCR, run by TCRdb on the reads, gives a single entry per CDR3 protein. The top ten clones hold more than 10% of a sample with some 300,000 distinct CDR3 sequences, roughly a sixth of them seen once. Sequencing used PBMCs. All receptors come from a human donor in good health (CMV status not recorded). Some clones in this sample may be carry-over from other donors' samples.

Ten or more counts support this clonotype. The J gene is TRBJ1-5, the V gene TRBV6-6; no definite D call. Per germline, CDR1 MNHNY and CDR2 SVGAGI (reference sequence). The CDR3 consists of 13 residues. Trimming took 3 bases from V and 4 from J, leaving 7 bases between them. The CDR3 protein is CASSYRQNQPQHF. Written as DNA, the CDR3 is TGTGCCAGCAGTTATCGGCAGAATCAGCCCCAGCATTTT.

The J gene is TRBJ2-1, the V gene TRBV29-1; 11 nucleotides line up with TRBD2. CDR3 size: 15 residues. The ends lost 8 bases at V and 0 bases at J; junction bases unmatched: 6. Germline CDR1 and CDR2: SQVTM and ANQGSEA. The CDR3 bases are TGCAGCCACATAGCGGGGGGGAGCTCCTACAATGAGCAGTTCTTC. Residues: CSHIAGGSSYNEQFF.

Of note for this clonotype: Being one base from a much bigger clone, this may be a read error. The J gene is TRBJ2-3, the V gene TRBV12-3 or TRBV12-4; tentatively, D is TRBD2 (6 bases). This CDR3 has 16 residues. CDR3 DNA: TGTGCCAGCAGTTTAATGGCGGGACGGAGCACAGATGCGCAGTATTTT. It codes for CASSLMAGRSTDAQYF.

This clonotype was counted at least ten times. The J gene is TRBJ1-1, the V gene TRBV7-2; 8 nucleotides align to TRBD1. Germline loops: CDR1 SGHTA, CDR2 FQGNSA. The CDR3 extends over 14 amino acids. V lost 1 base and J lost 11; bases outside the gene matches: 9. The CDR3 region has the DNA TGTGCCAGCAGCTTAGAAGCAGGGGGCAAGGCGGCTTTCTTT. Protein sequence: CASSLEAGGKAAFF.

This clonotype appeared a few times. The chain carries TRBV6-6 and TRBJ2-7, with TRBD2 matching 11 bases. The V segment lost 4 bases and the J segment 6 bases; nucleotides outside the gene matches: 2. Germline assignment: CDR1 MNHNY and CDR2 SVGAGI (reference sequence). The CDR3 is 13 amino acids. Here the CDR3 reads CASSLAGGPEQYF. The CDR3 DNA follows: TGTGCCAGCAGTTTAGCGGGGGGGCCCGAGCAGTACTTC.

DNA for the CDR3: TGTGCCAGCAGCTCCTGGGGGGACACCGGGGAGCTGTTTTTT. The encoded protein is CASSSWGDTGELFF. The chain uses TRBV5-8 and TRBJ2-2; D might be TRBD2 (6 bases). The CDR3 runs to 14 residues. V lost 3 bases, J lost 3 bases, and 9 bases lay in between. Per the germline V gene, CDR1 is SGHTS and CDR2 is YDEGEE.

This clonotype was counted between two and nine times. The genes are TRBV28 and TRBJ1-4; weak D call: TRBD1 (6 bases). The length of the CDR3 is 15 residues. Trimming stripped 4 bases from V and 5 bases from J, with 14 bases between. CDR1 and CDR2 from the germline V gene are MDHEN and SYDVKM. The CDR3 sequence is CASSSPGGENEKLFF. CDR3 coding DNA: TGTGCCAGCAGTTCCCCGGGGGGCGAAAATGAAAAACTGTTTTTT. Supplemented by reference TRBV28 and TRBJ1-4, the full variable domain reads DVKVTQSSRYLVKRTGEKVFLECVQDMDHENMFWYRQDPGLGLRLIYFSYDVKMKEKGDIPEGYSVSREKKERFSLILESASTNQTSMYLCASSSPGGENEKLFFGSGTQLSVL.

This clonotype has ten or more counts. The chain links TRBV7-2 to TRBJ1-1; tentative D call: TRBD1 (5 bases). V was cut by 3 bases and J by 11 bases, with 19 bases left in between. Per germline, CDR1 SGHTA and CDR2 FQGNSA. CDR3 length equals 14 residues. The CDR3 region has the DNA TGTGCCAGCAGCTTGTTTGGGGCAATCGGTCGGGCTTTCTTT. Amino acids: CASSLFGAIGRAFF.

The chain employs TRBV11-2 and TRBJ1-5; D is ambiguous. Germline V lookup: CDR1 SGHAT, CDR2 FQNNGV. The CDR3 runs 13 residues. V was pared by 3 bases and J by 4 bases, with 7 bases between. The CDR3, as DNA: TGTGCCAGCAGCTTTCAGTTGAATCAGCCCCAGCATTTT. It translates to CASSFQLNQPQHF.

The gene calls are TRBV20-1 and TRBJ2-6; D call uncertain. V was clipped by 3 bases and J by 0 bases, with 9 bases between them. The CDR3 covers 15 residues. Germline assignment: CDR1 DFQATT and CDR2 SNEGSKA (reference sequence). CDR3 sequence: CSARAIGSGANVLTF. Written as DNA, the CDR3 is TGCAGTGCTAGGGCCATAGGCTCTGGGGCCAACGTCCTGACTTTC.

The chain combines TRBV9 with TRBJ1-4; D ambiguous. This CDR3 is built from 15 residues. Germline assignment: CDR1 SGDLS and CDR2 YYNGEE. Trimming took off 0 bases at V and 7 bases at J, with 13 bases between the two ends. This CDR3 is CASSVGQSGGEKLFF. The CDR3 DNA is TGTGCCAGCAGCGTAGGCCAAAGCGGAGGTGAAAAACTGTTTTTT.

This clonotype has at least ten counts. The CDR3 sequence: CASSFPGTSGGAGGADTQYF. CDR3 DNA sequence: TGTGCCAGCAGTTTCCCCGGGACTAGCGGGGGGGCTGGCGGTGCAGATACGCAGTATTTT. The rearrangement joins TRBV27 to TRBJ2-3; 16 nucleotides match TRBD2. CDR3 length equals 20 residues. Germline V gene sequence: CDR1 MNHEY, CDR2 SMNVEV (reference sequence). V lost 3 bases and J lost 4; bases outside the gene matches: 13.

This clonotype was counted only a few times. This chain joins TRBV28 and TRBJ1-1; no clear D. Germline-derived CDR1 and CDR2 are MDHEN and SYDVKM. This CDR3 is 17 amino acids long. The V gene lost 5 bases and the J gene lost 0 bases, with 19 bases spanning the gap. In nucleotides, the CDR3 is TGTGCCAGCAGTCGAGCCCGAGGAGGGATCTTGAACACTGAAGCTTTCTTT. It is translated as CASSRARGGILNTEAFF.

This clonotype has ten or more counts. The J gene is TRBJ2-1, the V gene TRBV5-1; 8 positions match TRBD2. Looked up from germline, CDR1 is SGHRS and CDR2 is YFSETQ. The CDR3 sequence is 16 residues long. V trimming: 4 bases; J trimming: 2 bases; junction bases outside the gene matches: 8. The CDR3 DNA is TGCGCCAGCAGCCAGGGCGGGGGGCCCCCCTACAATGAGCAGTTCTTC. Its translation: CASSQGGGPPYNEQFF.

This CDR3 reads CASSLASYEQFF. The CDR3 bases are TGTGCCAGCAGCTTAGCCAGCTATGAGCAGTTCTTC. The chain employs TRBV7-6 and TRBJ2-1, with D hard to call. Trimming took 0 bases from V and 8 from J, leaving 5 bases between them. The CDR3 is 12 residues long. Germline lookup yields CDR1 SGHVS and CDR2 FNYEAQ.

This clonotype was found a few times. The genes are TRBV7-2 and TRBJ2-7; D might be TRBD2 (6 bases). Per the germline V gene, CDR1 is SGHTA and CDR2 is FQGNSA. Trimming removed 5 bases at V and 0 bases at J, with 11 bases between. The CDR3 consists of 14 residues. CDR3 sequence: CASSEDGSSYEQYF. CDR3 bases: TGTGCCAGCAGCGAGGACGGGAGCTCCTACGAGCAGTACTTC.

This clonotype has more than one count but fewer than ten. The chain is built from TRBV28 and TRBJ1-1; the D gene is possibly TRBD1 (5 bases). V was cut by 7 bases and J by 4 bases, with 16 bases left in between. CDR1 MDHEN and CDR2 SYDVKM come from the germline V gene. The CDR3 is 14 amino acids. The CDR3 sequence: CASTSGGSGTEAFF. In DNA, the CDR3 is TGTGCCAGCACTTCCGGGGGATCGGGCACTGAAGCTTTCTTT.

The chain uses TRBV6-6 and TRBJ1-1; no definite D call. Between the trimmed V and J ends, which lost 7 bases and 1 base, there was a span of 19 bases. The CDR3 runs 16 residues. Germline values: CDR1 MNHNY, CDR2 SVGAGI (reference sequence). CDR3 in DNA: TGTGCCAGCAACCCCCCCTTACCTCGGGGGAACACTGAAGCTTTCTTT. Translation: CASNPPLPRGNTEAFF.

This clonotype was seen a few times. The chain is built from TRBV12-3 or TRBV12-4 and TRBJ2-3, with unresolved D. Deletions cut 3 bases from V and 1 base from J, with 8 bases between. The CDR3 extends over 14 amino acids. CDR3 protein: CASSFAEGTDTQYF. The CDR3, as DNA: TGTGCCAGCAGTTTCGCAGAGGGCACAGATACGCAGTATTTT.

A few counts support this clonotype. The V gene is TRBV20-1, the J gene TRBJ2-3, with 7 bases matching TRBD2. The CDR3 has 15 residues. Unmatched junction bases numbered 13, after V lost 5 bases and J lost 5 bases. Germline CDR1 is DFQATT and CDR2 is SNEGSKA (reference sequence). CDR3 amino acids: CSAPEVGLVIDTQYF. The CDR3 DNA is TGCAGTGCTCCGGAGGTTGGACTAGTCATAGATACGCAGTATTTT.

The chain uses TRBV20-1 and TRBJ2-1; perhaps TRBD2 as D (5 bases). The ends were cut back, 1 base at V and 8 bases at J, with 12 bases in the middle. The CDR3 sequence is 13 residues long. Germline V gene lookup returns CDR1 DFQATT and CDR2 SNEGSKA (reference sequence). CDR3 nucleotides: TGCAGTGCTAGAGGTCCTTCCGGGGATGAGCAGTTCTTC. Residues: CSARGPSGDEQFF.

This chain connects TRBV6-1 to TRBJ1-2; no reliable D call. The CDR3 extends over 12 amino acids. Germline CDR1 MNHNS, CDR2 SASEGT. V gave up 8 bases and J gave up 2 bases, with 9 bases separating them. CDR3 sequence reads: CASPGQNYGYTF. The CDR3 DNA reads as TGTGCCAGCCCCGGGCAGAACTATGGCTACACCTTC.

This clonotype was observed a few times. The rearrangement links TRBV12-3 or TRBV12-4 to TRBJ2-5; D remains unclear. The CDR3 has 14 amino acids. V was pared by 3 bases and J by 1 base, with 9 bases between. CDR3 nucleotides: TGTGCCAGCAGTTTTCCCCCGCTCCAAGAGACCCAGTACTTC. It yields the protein CASSFPPLQETQYF.

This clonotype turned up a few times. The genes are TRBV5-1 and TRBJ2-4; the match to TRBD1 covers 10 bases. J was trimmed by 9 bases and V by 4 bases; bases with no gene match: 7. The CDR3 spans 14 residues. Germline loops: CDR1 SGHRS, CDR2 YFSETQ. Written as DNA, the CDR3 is TGCGCCAGCAGCCCGACAGGGGGCGAGGGCATTCAGTACTTC. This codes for CASSPTGGEGIQYF.

DNA for the CDR3: TGCGCCAGCAGCCTCCACGACGAGGGGTCCCTCCACTTT. Its translation is CASSLHDEGSLHF. The chain links TRBV4-1 to TRBJ1-6, with D possibly TRBD1 on 5 matching bases. V lost 4 bases and J lost 14, with 15 bases in between. Germline-derived CDR1 and CDR2 are MGHRA and YSYEKL. The CDR3 consists of 13 residues.

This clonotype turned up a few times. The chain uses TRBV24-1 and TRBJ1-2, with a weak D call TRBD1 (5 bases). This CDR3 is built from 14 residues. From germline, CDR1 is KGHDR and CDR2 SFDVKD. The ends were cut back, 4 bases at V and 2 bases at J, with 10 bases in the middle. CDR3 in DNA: TGTGCCACCAGTGACTACGACAGAAACTATGGCTACACCTTC. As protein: CATSDYDRNYGYTF.